These 18 T cell receptor beta chains share one sample of origin, sequenced in a study of blood T cell repertoires in COVID-19. The data were produced by immunoSEQ multiplex PCR, yet TCRdb's version contains in-frame clones alone and is incomplete. The table shows roughly 140,000 clones, with about 79% occurring only once. Input material: peripheral blood. The receptors originated from a man in his 60s with active or convalescent COVID-19.

The rearrangement links TRBV9 to TRBJ2-1, with 13 bases aligning to TRBD2. Germline V gene lookup returns CDR1 SGDLS and CDR2 YYNGEE. V gave up 1 base and J gave up 7 bases; unmatched junction bases: 5. The CDR3 consists of 16 residues. In DNA form, the CDR3 reads TGTGCCAGCAGCGTATTAACTAGCGGGAGGGAGAATGAGCAGTTCTTC. It specifies CASSVLTSGRENEQFF. The whole variable domain, remainder taken from reference TRBV9 and TRBJ2-1, is DSGVTQTPKHLITATGQRVTLRCSPRSGDLSVYWYQQSLDQGLQFLIQYYNGEERAKGNILERFSAQQFPDLHSELNLSSLELGDSALYFCASSVLTSGRENEQFFGPGTRLTVL.

This clone occurred a few times. This chain connects TRBV4-3 to TRBJ1-6; D call uncertain. Germline V CDR1 and CDR2: LGHNA, YSLEER. The CDR3 has 17 residues. Between the trimmed V and J ends, which lost 0 bases and 0 bases, there was a span of 9 bases. This CDR3 reads CASSQETRSSYNSPLHF. The CDR3, as DNA: TGCGCCAGCAGCCAAGAAACTCGGAGCTCCTATAATTCACCCCTCCACTTT.

The chain recombines TRBV11-2 with TRBJ2-1; D not certain. Trimming took 0 bases from V and 9 from J, leaving 15 bases between them. CDR3 length equals 15 residues. CDR1 SGHAT and CDR2 FQNNGV come from the germline V gene. The CDR3 bases are TGTGCCAGCAGCTTAGATAGAGCACGAGCCTCTGAGCAGTTCTTC. Translating gives CASSLDRARASEQFF.

V gene TRBV11-3 combines with J gene TRBJ1-1; 7 bases are a match to TRBD1. Germline CDR1 SGHNT, CDR2 YENEEA. The CDR3 extends over 16 amino acids. With 5 bases clipped from V and 5 bases from J, the junction kept 14 bases outside the gene matches. The CDR3 DNA reads TGTGCCAGCAGCACCGACAGGGTCGTGAGTGGGACTGAAGCTTTCTTT. Its protein is CASSTDRVVSGTEAFF.

The CDR3 DNA sequence: TGTGCCAGCAGCGTAGTTGTAGGGGGTCAAACAGATACGCAGTATTTT. Encoded protein: CASSVVVGGQTDTQYF. The chain is built from TRBV9 and TRBJ2-3, with D tentatively TRBD1 (6 bases). There are 16 residues in the CDR3. Trimming shortened V by 0 bases and J by 3 bases, and 14 bases separated the two germline ends. Germline values: CDR1 SGDLS, CDR2 YYNGEE.

J is TRBJ2-5 and V is TRBV29-1; D is possibly TRBD2 (5 bases). This CDR3 is 15 amino acids long. CDR1 is SQVTM, CDR2 ANQGSEA, per germline. The ends were cut back, 4 bases at V and 2 bases at J, with 17 bases in the middle. This CDR3 is CSVASGSGGQETQYF. As DNA, the CDR3 is TGCAGCGTTGCAAGTGGGTCCGGAGGACAAGAGACCCAGTACTTC.

In this sample, this clone turned up once. The rearrangement uses TRBV6-2 or TRBV6-3 and TRBJ1-6; 7 positions agree with TRBD1. The CDR3 extends over 16 amino acids. With 3 bases clipped from V and 10 bases from J, the junction kept 12 bases outside the gene matches. Germline-derived CDR1 and CDR2 are MNHEY and SVGEGT. CDR3 coding DNA: TGTGCCAGCAGTTATCGCACAGGGGCCTATCCATCACCCCTCCACTTT. This codes for CASSYRTGAYPSPLHF.

This sequence joins TRBV13 and TRBJ2-2; the match to TRBD1 covers 7 bases. CDR3 length: 13 amino acids. J gave up 6 bases and V 4 bases, and 2 bases lay outside the gene matches. Germline assignment: CDR1 PRHDT and CDR2 FYEKMQ (reference sequence). CDR3 DNA: TGTGCCAGCAGCTCCAGGGGGTCCGGGGAGCTGTTTTTT. It specifies CASSSRGSGELFF. Combining the CDR3 with reference TRBV13 and TRBJ2-2 gives the whole variable domain AAGVIQSPRHLIKEKRETATLKCYPIPRHDTVYWYQQGPGQDPQFLISFYEKMQSDKGSIPDRFSAQQFSDYHSELNMSSLELGDSALYFCASSSRGSGELFFGEGSRLTVL.

This clone has more than one count but fewer than ten. At one end, the junction sequence differs from germline, possibly due to a read error. The CDR3 region is CACSATGLSFSPLHF. Written as DNA, the CDR3 is TGTGCCTGCAGTGCGACAGGCCTCTCATTTTCACCCCTCCACTTT. The J gene is TRBJ1-6, the V gene TRBV30, with TRBD1 as a possible D gene (6 bases). There are 15 residues in the CDR3. Germline V gives CDR1 GTSNPN, CDR2 SVGIG (reference sequence).

This clone has just one count. In DNA, the CDR3 is TGTGCCAGCAGTTATCAAGGGGGCACTGAAGCTTTCTTT. Its protein product is CASSYQGGTEAFF. The chain combines TRBV6-5 with TRBJ1-1; D may be TRBD1 (6 bases). Germline CDR1 and CDR2: MNHEY and SVGAGI. CDR3 length: 13 residues. Trimming removed 3 bases from V and 4 bases from J, with 9 bases in between.

This chain uses TRBV11-2 with TRBJ2-3; 10 bases fit TRBD2. The germline V gene has CDR1 SGHAT and CDR2 FQNNGV. V dropped 2 bases and J dropped 0; count of bases not matched to a gene: 8. CDR3 length: 18 amino acids. The CDR3 DNA sequence: TGTGCCAGCAGCTTATATGCTAGCGGGAGAGTTAGCACAGATACGCAGTATTTT. It is translated as CASSLYASGRVSTDTQYF.

This chain connects TRBV27 to TRBJ2-1, with TRBD2 matching over 10 bases. The CDR3 totals 15 residues. Germline-derived CDR1 and CDR2 are MNHEY and SMNVEV (reference sequence). V shed 3 bases and J 5 bases; nucleotides not matched to a gene: 4. The CDR3 DNA is TGTGCCAGCAGTTTCGGACTAGCGGACAACAATGAGCAGTTCTTC. It is translated as CASSFGLADNNEQFF.

The rearrangement joins TRBV9 to TRBJ2-3; D possibly corresponds to TRBD2 (5 bases). Germline V lookup: CDR1 SGDLS, CDR2 YYNGEE. There are 16 residues in the CDR3. V was clipped by 0 bases and J by 0 bases, with 11 bases between them. The DNA of the CDR3 is TGTGCCAGCAGCGTAGGACGGGATACTAGCACAGATACGCAGTATTTT. Translation gives CASSVGRDTSTDTQYF.

Only one count was recorded for this clone. The rearrangement joins TRBV15 to TRBJ1-2, with 7 positions matching TRBD1. The trim removed 0 bases at V and 0 bases at J, leaving 4 bases unmatched. The CDR3 is 16 amino acids. CDR1 is LNHNV, CDR2 YYDKDF, per germline (reference sequence). The DNA of the CDR3 is TGTGCCACCAGCAGAGATCGAACAGGGGCTAACTATGGCTACACCTTC. It codes for CATSRDRTGANYGYTF.

The chain uses TRBV27 and TRBJ2-1; TRBD2 matches at 10 bases. Germline lookup yields CDR1 MNHEY and CDR2 SMNVEV (reference sequence). The CDR3 extends over 15 amino acids. V lost 4 bases to trimming and J lost 3 bases; unmatched junction nucleotides: 3. The CDR3 spells CASSSLAGGYNEQFF. As DNA, the CDR3 is TGTGCCAGCAGTTCCTTAGCGGGAGGCTACAATGAGCAGTTCTTC.

The chain links TRBV6-5 to TRBJ1-6, with 10 positions matching TRBD1. The CDR3 is made up of 16 amino acids. J gave up 7 bases and V 2 bases, and 5 bases lay outside the gene matches. Germline V CDR1 and CDR2: MNHEY, SVGAGI. The DNA of the CDR3 is TGTGCCAGCAGTTACAGGGGACAGGGGCAGAATTCACCCCTCCACTTT. It is translated as CASSYRGQGQNSPLHF.

The chain carries TRBV6-2 or TRBV6-3 and TRBJ2-1; 15 bases agree with TRBD2. CDR3 length equals 15 residues. V lost 6 bases and J lost 4; bases outside the gene matches: 1. Germline V gene data show CDR1 as MNHEY and CDR2 as SVGEGT. CDR3 in amino acids: CASSGLAGGYNEQFF. In DNA, the CDR3 is TGTGCCAGCAGCGGACTAGCGGGAGGGTACAATGAGCAGTTCTTC.

The chain uses TRBV27 and TRBJ2-3; D may be TRBD1 (6 bases). The CDR3 contains 12 residues. V was trimmed by 6 bases and J by 4 bases, leaving 8 bases between them. Per germline, CDR1 MNHEY and CDR2 SMNVEV (reference sequence). The CDR3 loop is CASRGAADTQYF. For the CDR3, the DNA is TGTGCCAGCAGGGGGGCCGCAGATACGCAGTATTTT.